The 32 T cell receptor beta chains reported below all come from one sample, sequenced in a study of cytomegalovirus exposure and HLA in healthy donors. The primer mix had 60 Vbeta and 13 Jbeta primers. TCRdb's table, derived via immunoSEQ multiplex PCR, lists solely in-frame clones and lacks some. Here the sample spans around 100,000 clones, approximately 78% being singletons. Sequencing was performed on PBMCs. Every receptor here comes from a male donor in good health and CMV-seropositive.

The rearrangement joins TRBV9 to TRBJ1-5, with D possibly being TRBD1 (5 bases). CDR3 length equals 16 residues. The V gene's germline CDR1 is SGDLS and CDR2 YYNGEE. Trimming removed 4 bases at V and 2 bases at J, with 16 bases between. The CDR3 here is CASSPGGATGNQPQHF. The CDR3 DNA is TGTGCCAGCAGCCCGGGTGGGGCCACAGGCAATCAGCCCCAGCATTTT.

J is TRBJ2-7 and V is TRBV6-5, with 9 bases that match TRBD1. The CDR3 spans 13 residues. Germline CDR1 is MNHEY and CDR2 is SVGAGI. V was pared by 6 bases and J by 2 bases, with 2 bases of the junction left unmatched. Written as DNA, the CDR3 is TGTGCCAGCAGAAACAGGGGGCCCTACGAGCAGTACTTC. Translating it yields CASRNRGPYEQYF.

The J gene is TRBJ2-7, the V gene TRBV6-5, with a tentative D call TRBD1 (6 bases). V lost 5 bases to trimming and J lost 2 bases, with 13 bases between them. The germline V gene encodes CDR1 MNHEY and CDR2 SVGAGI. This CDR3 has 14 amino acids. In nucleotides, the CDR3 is TGTGCCAGCAGTCGCCGGGACATAGCCTACGAGCAGTACTTC. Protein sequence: CASSRRDIAYEQYF.

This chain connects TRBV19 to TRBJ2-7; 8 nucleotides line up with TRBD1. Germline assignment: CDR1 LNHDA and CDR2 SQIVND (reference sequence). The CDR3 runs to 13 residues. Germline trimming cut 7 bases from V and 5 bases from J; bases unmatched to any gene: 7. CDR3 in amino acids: CASNGQGSNEQYF. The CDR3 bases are TGTGCCAGTAACGGACAGGGAAGCAACGAGCAGTACTTC.

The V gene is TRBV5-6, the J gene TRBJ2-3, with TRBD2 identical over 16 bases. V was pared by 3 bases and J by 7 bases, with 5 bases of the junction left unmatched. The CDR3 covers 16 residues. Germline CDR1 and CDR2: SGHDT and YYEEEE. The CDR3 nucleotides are TGTGCCAGCAGCTCGGGGACTAGCGGGGGGGCCTATACGCAGTATTTT. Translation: CASSSGTSGGAYTQYF.

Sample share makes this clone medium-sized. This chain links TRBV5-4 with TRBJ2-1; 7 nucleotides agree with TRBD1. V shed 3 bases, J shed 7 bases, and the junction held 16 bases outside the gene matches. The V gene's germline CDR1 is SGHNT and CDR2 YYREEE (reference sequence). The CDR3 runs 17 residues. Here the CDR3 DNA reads TGTGCCAGCAGCTCCGGGACAGAGTCCCTGTTGGTGAATGAGCAGTTCTTC. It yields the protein CASSSGTESLLVNEQFF.

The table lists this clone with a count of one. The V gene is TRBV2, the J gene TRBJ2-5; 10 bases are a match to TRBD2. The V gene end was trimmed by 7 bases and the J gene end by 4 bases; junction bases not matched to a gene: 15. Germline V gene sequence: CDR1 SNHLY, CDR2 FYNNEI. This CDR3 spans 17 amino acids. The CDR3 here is CASKASSGGALAETQYF. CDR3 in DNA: TGTGCCAGCAAGGCCTCGAGCGGGGGGGCCTTAGCAGAGACCCAGTACTTC.

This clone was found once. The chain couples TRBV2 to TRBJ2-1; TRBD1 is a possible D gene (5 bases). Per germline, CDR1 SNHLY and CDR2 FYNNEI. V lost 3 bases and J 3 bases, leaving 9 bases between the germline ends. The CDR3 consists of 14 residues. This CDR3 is CASSDRGFYNEQFF. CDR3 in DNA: TGTGCCAGCAGTGATAGGGGCTTCTACAATGAGCAGTTCTTC. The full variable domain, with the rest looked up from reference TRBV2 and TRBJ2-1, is EPEVTQTPSHQVTQMGQEVILRCVPISNHLYFYWYRQILGQKVEFLVSFYNNEISEKSEIFDDQFSVERPDGSNFTLKIRSTKLEDSAMYFCASSDRGFYNEQFFGPGTRLTVL.

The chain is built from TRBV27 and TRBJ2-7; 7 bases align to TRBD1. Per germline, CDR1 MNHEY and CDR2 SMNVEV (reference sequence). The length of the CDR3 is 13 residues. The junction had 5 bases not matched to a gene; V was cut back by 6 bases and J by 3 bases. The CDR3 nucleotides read TGTGCCAGCAGGGGACAGAGGGTCTACGAGCAGTACTTC. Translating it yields CASRGQRVYEQYF.

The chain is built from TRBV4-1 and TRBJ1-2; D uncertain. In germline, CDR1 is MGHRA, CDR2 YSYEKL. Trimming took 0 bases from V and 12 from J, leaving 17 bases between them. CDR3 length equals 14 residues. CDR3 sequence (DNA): TGCGCCAGCAGCCAAGATGAAGGGAGCGGCGGCCACACCTTC. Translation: CASSQDEGSGGHTF.

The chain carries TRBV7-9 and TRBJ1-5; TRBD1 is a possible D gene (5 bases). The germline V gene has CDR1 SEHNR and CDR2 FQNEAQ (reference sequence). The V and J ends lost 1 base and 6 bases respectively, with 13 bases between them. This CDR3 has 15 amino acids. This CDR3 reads CASSLGAGESQPQHF. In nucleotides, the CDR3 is TGTGCCAGCAGCTTAGGAGCGGGGGAGAGTCAGCCCCAGCATTTT. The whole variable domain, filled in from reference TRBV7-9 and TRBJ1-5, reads DTGVSQNPRHKITKRGQNVTFRCDPISEHNRLYWYRQTLGQGPEFLTYFQNEAQLEKSRLLSDRFSAERPKGSFSTLEIQRTEQGDSAMYLCASSLGAGESQPQHFGDGTRLSIL.

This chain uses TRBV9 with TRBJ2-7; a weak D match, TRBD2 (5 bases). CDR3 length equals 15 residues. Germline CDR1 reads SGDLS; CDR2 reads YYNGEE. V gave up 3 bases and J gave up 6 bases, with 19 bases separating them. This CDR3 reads CASSGGPGKDGEQYF. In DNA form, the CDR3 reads TGTGCCAGCAGCGGGGGTCCGGGAAAGGACGGCGAGCAGTACTTC.

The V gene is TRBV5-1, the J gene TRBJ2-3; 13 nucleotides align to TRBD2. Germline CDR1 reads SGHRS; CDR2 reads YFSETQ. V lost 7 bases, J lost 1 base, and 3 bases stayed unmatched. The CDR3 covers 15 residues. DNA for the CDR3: TGCGCCAGCGCCGGACTAGCGGGAGGCACAGATACGCAGTATTTT. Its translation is CASAGLAGGTDTQYF.

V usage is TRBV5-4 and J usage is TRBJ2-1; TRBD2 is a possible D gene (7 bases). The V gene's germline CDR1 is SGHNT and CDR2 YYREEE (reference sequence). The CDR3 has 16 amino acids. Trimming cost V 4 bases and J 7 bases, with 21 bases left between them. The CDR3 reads CASSPDEGGGWNEQFF. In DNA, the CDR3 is TGTGCCAGCAGCCCCGATGAGGGAGGGGGGTGGAATGAGCAGTTCTTC.

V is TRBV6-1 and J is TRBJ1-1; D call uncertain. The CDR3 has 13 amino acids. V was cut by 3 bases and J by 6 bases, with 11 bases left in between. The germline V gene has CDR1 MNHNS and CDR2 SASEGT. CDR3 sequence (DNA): TGTGCCAGCAGTGAGTGGGCCCCCTCTGAAGCTTTCTTT. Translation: CASSEWAPSEAFF.

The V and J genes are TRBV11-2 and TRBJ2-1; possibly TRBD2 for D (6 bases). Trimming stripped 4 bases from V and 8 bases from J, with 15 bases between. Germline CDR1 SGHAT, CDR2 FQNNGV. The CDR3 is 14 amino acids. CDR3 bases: TGTGCCAGCAGCTCCCGACCCTGGGGGGATGAGCAGTTCTTC. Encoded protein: CASSSRPWGDEQFF.

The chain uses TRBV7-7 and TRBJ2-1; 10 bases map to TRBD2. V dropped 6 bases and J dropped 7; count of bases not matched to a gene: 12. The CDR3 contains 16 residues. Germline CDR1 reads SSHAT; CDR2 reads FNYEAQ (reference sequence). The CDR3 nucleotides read TGTGCCAGCAGTCCTTCGATAGCGGGAGGTCTGAATGAGCAGTTCTTC. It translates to CASSPSIAGGLNEQFF.

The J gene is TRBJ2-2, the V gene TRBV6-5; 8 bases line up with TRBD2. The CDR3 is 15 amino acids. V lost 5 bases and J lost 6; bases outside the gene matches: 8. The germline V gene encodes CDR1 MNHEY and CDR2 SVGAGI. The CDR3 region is CASSPSGSGAGELFF. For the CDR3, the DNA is TGTGCCAGCAGTCCAAGCGGGAGTGGCGCCGGGGAGCTGTTTTTT.

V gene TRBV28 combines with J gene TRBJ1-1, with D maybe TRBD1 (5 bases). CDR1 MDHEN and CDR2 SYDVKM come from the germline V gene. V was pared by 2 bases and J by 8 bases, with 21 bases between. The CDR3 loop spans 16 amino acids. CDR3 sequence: CASSLPPTGFTDEAFF. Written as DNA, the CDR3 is TGTGCCAGCAGTTTACCCCCAACAGGATTTACCGACGAAGCTTTCTTT.

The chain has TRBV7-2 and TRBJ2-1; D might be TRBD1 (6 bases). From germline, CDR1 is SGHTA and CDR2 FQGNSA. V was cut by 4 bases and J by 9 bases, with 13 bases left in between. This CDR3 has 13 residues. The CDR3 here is CASSSRGSVEQFF. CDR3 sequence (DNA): TGTGCCAGCAGCTCCAGGGGATCGGTTGAGCAGTTCTTC.

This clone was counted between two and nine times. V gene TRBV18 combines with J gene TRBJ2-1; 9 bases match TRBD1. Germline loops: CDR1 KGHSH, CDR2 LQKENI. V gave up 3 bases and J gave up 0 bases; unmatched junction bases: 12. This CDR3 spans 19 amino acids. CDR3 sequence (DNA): TGTGCCAGCTCACCTGACCCCCGGGACAGGGATAGCTCCTACAATGAGCAGTTCTTC. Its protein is CASSPDPRDRDSSYNEQFF.

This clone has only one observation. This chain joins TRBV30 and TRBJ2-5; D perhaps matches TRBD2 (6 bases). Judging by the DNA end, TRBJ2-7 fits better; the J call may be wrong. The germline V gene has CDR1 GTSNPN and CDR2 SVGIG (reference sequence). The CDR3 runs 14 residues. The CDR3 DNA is TGTGCCTGGAGTGTACTGGCGGGAAGGGGCGAGCAGTACTTC. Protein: CAWSVLAGRGEQYF.

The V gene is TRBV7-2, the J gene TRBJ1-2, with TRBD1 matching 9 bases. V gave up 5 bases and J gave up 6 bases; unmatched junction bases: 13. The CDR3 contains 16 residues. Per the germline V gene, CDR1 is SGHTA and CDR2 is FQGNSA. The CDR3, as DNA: TGTGCCAGCAGCCCCCCGGGGTACAGGGGGCGCGATGGCTACACCTTC. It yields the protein CASSPPGYRGRDGYTF.

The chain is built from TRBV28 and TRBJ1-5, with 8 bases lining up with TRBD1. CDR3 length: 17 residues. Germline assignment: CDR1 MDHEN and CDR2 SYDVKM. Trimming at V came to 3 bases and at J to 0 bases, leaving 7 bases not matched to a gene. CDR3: CASSLAQGDVSNQPQHF. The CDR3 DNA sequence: TGTGCCAGCAGTTTGGCACAGGGGGACGTTAGCAATCAGCCCCAGCATTTT.

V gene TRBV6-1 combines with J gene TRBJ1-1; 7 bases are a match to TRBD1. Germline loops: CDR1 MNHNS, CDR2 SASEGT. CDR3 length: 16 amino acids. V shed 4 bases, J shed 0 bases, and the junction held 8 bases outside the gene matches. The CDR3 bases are TGTGCCAGCAGTGGTCCAGGGGGTATTTTGAACACTGAAGCTTTCTTT. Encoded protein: CASSGPGGILNTEAFF.

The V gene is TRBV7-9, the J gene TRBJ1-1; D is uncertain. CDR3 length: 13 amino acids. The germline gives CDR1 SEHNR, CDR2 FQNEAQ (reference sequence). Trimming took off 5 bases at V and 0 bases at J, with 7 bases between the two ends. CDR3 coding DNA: TGTGCCAGCAGCGCCGGAGTGAACACTGAAGCTTTCTTT. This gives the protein CASSAGVNTEAFF.

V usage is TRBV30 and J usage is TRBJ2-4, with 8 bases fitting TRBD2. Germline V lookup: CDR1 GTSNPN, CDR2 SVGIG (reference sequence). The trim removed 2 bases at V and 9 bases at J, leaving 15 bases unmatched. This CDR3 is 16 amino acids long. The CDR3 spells CAWSRVMPGGPSIQYF. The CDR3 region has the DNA TGTGCCTGGAGTCGTGTCATGCCGGGAGGGCCAAGCATTCAGTACTTC.

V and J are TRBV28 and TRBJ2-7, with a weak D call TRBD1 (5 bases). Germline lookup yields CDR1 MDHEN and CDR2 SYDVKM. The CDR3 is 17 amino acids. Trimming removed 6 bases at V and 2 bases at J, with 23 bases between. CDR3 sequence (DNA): TGTGCCAGCAGACAGGTTTGGGGCCCCATGTTGGCCTACGAGCAGTACTTC. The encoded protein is CASRQVWGPMLAYEQYF.

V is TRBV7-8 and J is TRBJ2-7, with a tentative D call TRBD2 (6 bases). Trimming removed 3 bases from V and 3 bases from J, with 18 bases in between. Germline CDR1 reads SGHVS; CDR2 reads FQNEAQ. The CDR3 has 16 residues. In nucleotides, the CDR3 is TGTGCCAGCAGCTTTCGAAGGTTAGCGGTGGACTACGAGCAGTACTTC. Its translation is CASSFRRLAVDYEQYF.

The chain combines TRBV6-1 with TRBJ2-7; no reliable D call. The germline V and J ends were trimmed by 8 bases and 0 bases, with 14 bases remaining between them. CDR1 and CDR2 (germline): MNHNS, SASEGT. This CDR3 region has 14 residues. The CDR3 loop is CASEPTRSSYEQYF. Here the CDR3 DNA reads TGTGCCAGCGAGCCTACAAGGAGCTCCTACGAGCAGTACTTC.

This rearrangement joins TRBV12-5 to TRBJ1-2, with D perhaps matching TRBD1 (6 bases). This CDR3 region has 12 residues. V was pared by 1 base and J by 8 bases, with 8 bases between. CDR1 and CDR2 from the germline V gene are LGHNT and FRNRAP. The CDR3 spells CASGLDRVGYTF. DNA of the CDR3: TGTGCTAGTGGTTTGGACAGGGTCGGCTACACCTTC.

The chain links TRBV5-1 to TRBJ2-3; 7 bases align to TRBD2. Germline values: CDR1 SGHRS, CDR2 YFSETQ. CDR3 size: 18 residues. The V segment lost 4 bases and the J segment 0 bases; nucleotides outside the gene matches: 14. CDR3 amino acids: CASSPHYNQAGSTDTQYF. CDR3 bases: TGCGCCAGCAGCCCCCACTACAACCAAGCGGGAAGCACAGATACGCAGTATTTT.